This T cell receptor beta chain was retrieved from a study of blood T cell repertoires in COVID-19. Study at large: T cells, B-cell-depleted T cells, or PBMCs supplied cDNA or gDNA.

Original methodology: Reference gene primer amplification gave nucleated cell count estimates. The protocol was immunoSEQ multiplex PCR, while the TCRdb copy is restricted to in-frame clones and leaves out a portion. V and J calls and clone size are as listed in that table; D and trimming were resolved from the DNA. The sample has about 670,000 clones, just under 90% seen once; the top ten hold about 0.26%. This clonotype was sampled from a woman between 18 and 29 years old with acute or convalescent COVID-19. Material for sequencing was peripheral blood.

CDR3 sequence reads: CASSPNTGVTEAFF. CDR3 DNA sequence: TGTGCCAGCTCGCCTAATACGGGGGTCACTGAAGCTTTCTTT. The chain recombines TRBV18 with TRBJ1-1; possibly TRBD1 for D (5 bases). CDR1 and CDR2 (germline): KGHSH, LQKENI. This CDR3 region has 14 residues. V was shortened by 6 bases and J by 4 bases, with 15 bases between the two germline ends.